A selection of T cell receptor beta chains follows, all from one sample in a study of T cells in Graves' hyperthyroidism and ophthalmopathy. MiXCR, applied by TCRdb to the multiplex PCR reads, yields one record per CDR3 protein. The sample lists around 690,000 distinct CDR3 sequences; roughly 20% were seen once. Sequencing input: blood. Every receptor here comes from a young man with Graves' ophthalmopathy. CDR3s include the opening cysteine and the closing phenylalanine or tryptophan. A D gene is named only where the DNA matches it firmly. The size entry is marked missing in some rows and otherwise reads once, few, many or a size class.

D	size	V	J	CDR3	DNA
.	.	TRBV27	TRBJ2-1	CEKSGDSSYNEQFF	TGTGAGAAAAGTGGCGACAGCTCCTACAATGAGCAGTTCTTC
.	few	TRBV12-3/TRBV12-4	TRBJ2-1	CASSSGEGKDEQFF	TGTGCCAGCAGTTCCGGCGAGGGGAAGGATGAGCAGTTCTTC
.	many	TRBV12-3/TRBV12-4	TRBJ2-2	CASSPGTDTGELFF	TGTGCCAGCAGTCCCGGGACTGACACCGGGGAGCTGTTTTTT
.	many	TRBV5-1	TRBJ2-7	CASSSSLYEQYF	TGCGCCAGCAGCTCCTCTCTGTACGAGCAGTACTTC
.	.	TRBV20-1	TRBJ1-5	CSARGRGPQHF	TGCAGTGCTAGAGGTCGGGGACCCCAGCATTTT
TRBD2	.	TRBV3-1	TRBJ2-2	CASREGLAQNTGELFF	TGTGCCAGCAGAGAGGGACTAGCCCAGAACACCGGGGAGCTGTTTTTT
TRBD1	.	TRBV5-1	TRBJ2-3	CASSLDGQGIDTQYF	TGCGCCAGCAGCTTGGACGGACAGGGTATAGATACGCAGTATTTT
.	few	TRBV29-1	TRBJ1-1	CSVDTGPEAFF	TGCAGCGTTGACACAGGACCTGAAGCTTTCTTT
.	.	TRBV4-2	TRBJ1-5	CASSQEGGSNQPQHF	TGTGCCAGCAGCCAAGAGGGAGGGAGCAATCAGCCCCAGCATTTT
.	.	TRBV10-3	TRBJ1-2	CAISIRDTDGYTF	TGTGCCATCAGTATCCGGGACACCGATGGCTACACCTTC
.	few	TRBV12-3/TRBV12-4	TRBJ1-5	CASSLNLGNPNQPQHF	TGTGCCAGCAGTTTAAACCTCGGCAATCCCAATCAGCCCCAGCATTTT
.	many	TRBV3-1	TRBJ1-3	CASSQDPQPLSGNTIYF	TGTGCCAGCAGCCAAGATCCCCAGCCCCTCTCTGGAAACACCATATATTTT
TRBD2	.	TRBV12-3/TRBV12-4	TRBJ2-7	CASSLRVRTSGRSSEQYF	TGTGCCAGCAGTTTGAGGGTTAGGACTAGCGGGAGGAGCAGCGAGCAGTACTTC
TRBD1	.	TRBV14	TRBJ1-2	CASSPIRTGEPIYGYTF	TGTGCCAGCAGTCCAATAAGGACAGGGGAACCTATTTATGGCTACACCTTC
.	many	TRBV11-2	TRBJ2-1	CASARLGGPNEQFF	TGTGCCAGCGCTAGGCTAGGGGGGCCCAATGAGCAGTTCTTC
.	many	TRBV28	TRBJ2-7	CASSLIPSSYEQYF	TGTGCCAGCAGCCTCATACCTAGCTCCTACGAGCAGTACTTC
TRBD1	.	TRBV5-1	TRBJ1-4	CASSLEDRRNEKLFF	TGCGCCAGCAGCTTGGAGGACAGGAGAAATGAAAAACTGTTTTTT
.	few	TRBV18	TRBJ2-7	CASSPRGNEQYF	TGTGCCAGCTCACCACGAGGGAACGAGCAGTACTTC
TRBD1	.	TRBV7-3	TRBJ2-1	CASSSSSWTGYNEQFF	TGTGCCAGCAGCTCCTCGTCCTGGACAGGCTACAATGAGCAGTTCTTC
.	few	TRBV4-1	TRBJ2-2	CASSQEGSGYGGELFF	TGCGCCAGCAGCCAAGAAGGAAGCGGGTATGGCGGGGAGCTGTTTTTT
.	many	TRBV11-2	TRBJ2-3	CASSTNRAPATQYF	TGTGCCAGCAGCACCAACAGGGCCCCTGCTACGCAGTATTTT
.	.	TRBV2	TRBJ1-1	CASRGDTLATFF	TGTGCCAGCAGAGGGGACACCCTAGCAACTTTCTTT
.	many	TRBV3-1	TRBJ1-2	CASSQVGANYGYTF	TGTGCCAGCAGCCAAGTAGGAGCTAACTATGGCTACACCTTC
.	few	TRBV2	TRBJ2-7	CASTSNESYEQYF	TGTGCCAGCACTAGCAACGAGTCCTACGAGCAGTACTTC
.	few	TRBV4-3	TRBJ2-5	CASSQDLGGDQYF	TGCGCCAGCAGCCAAGATCTAGGGGGGGACCAGTACTTC
TRBD1	.	TRBV5-4	TRBJ2-3	CASWDSLTDTQYF	TGTGCCAGCTGGGACAGCCTCACAGATACGCAGTATTTT
TRBD2	many	TRBV5-6	TRBJ2-3	CASSLVLAGWDTQYF	TGTGCCAGCAGCTTGGTGCTAGCGGGATGGGATACGCAGTATTTT
TRBD1	.	TRBV29-1	TRBJ1-1	CSVEGQQGKNTEAFF	TGCAGCGTTGAAGGGCAACAGGGGAAGAACACTGAAGCTTTCTTT
.	many	TRBV5-1	TRBJ1-1	CASSQTRANTEAFF	TGCGCCAGCAGCCAAACCCGGGCCAACACTGAAGCTTTCTTT
.	few	TRBV6-1	TRBJ2-3	CASRPGPRGDTQYF	TGTGCCAGCAGGCCCGGGCCTCGAGGAGATACGCAGTATTTT
.	many	TRBV30	TRBJ2-7	CAWGITSYEQYF	TGTGCCTGGGGGATAACCTCCTACGAGCAGTACTTC
TRBD1	many	TRBV12-3/TRBV12-4	TRBJ1-2	CASSLRDRERGYTF	TGTGCCAGCAGTCTCCGGGACAGGGAGAGAGGCTACACCTTC
TRBD2	.	TRBV6-1	TRBJ2-1	CASTSLADNEQFF	TGTGCCAGCACCTCCCTAGCGGACAATGAGCAGTTCTTC
.	.	TRBV24-1	TRBJ2-2	CATSVGSGELFF	TGTGCCACCAGTGTAGGGTCCGGGGAGCTGTTTTTT
TRBD1	.	TRBV7-3	TRBJ2-1	CASSFLSVGTGDNEQFF	TGTGCCAGCAGCTTCCTATCGGTGGGGACAGGGGACAATGAGCAGTTCTTC
.	.	TRBV7-9	TRBJ1-1	CASSPTGEWDKEAFF	TGTGCCAGCAGCCCCACGGGGGAGTGGGACAAGGAAGCTTTCTTT
.	.	TRBV7-9	TRBJ2-1	CASSFIDEQFF	TGTGCCAGCAGCTTTATCGATGAGCAGTTCTTC
TRBD1	.	TRBV27	TRBJ1-2	CASSLRQGYYGYTF	TGTGCCAGCAGTTTAAGACAGGGGTACTATGGCTACACCTTC
.	many	TRBV20-1	TRBJ2-3	CSARWGTDTQYF	TGCAGTGCTAGGTGGGGCACAGATACGCAGTATTTT
TRBD1	many	TRBV20-1	TRBJ2-5	CSVLPGQGWETQYF	TGCAGTGTCCTCCCGGGACAGGGGTGGGAGACCCAGTACTTC
.	.	TRBV19	TRBJ2-3	CASTYGAIRGGADTQYF	TGTGCCAGTACGTATGGGGCGATTCGAGGAGGTGCAGATACGCAGTATTTT
.	.	TRBV10-2	TRBJ2-1	CASSESGQSSYNEQFF	TGCGCCAGCAGTGAATCTGGCCAGAGCTCCTACAATGAGCAGTTCTTC
.	.	TRBV5-8	TRBJ2-2	CASSPRGERELFF	TGTGCCAGCAGCCCCAGGGGGGAAAGGGAGCTGTTTTTT
.	.	TRBV20-1	TRBJ2-3	CSPRIRGADTQYF	TGCAGCCCCCGGATAAGGGGTGCAGATACGCAGTATTTT
.	.	TRBV7-8	TRBJ1-2	CASSPHPRGADGYTF	TGTGCCAGCAGCCCCCACCCGAGGGGGGCTGATGGCTACACCTTC
.	many	TRBV14	TRBJ1-1	CASSQARVGIAFF	TGTGCCAGCAGCCAAGCCAGGGTGGGAATTGCTTTCTTT
.	few	TRBV20-1	TRBJ1-5	CSASSSRGNQPQHF	TGCAGTGCTAGTTCCTCCAGGGGCAATCAGCCCCAGCATTTT
TRBD2	many	TRBV5-1	TRBJ2-7	CASSSSGTSGAYEQYF	TGCGCCAGCAGCTCGTCCGGGACTAGCGGGGCTTACGAGCAGTACTTC
TRBD1	.	TRBV5-5	TRBJ2-1	CASRHPGQALVGRSYNEQFF	TGTGCCAGCAGGCACCCGGGACAGGCCCTGGTCGGTCGCTCCTACAATGAGCAGTTCTTC
.	.	TRBV30	TRBJ2-7	CAWSKGITYEQYF	TGTGCCTGGAGTAAGGGGATTACCTACGAGCAGTACTTC
TRBD2	few	TRBV10-3	TRBJ2-3	CAISATIPTSGRRTDTQYF	TGTGCCATCAGTGCGACGATACCAACTAGCGGGCGTCGCACAGATACGCAGTATTTT
.	.	TRBV28	TRBJ1-2	CASRGGTAARGYTF	TGTGCCAGCAGGGGAGGGACCGCCGCTCGGGGCTACACCTTC
TRBD2	many	TRBV29-1	TRBJ2-7	CSVEGIAGEPYEQYF	TGCAGCGTTGAAGGTATAGCGGGAGAACCCTACGAGCAGTACTTC
TRBD1	.	TRBV20-1	TRBJ1-5	CSATGTGGNQPQHF	TGCAGTGCCACGGGGACAGGGGGCAATCAGCCCCAGCATTTT
.	.	TRBV6-5	TRBJ1-1	CASSYLGGANTEAFF	TGTGCCAGCAGTTACTTGGGGGGCGCGAACACTGAAGCTTTCTTT